This entry describes one T cell receptor beta chain. Its antigen remains unknown. The method was immunoSEQ multiplex PCR; TCRdb's version includes in-frame clones alone and lacks a portion of them. Seen here are roughly 110,000 clones, 70% to 90% observed once, and the top ten hold 6.5%. These data originate in a study of T cell responses to AZD1222 COVID-19 vaccine. Notes on the study in general: Donors in the cohort were predominantly white British and more often female, and clonal diversity was possibly underestimated.

There are 17 residues in the CDR3. Germline CDR1 LGHNT, CDR2 FRNRAP. V was cut by 4 bases and J by 9 bases, with 25 bases left in between. This sequence joins TRBV12-5 and TRBJ2-1; TRBD1 might be the D (5 bases). This sequence originates from an adult who received the AZD1222 COVID-19 vaccine. This specimen consisted of peripheral blood, obtained 28 days after the second AZD1222 dose. Here the CDR3 DNA reads TGTGCTAGTGGTTGGGGCACGGTGACGACCCTAAGTAGTGAGCAGTTCTTC. As protein: CASGWGTVTTLSSEQFF.